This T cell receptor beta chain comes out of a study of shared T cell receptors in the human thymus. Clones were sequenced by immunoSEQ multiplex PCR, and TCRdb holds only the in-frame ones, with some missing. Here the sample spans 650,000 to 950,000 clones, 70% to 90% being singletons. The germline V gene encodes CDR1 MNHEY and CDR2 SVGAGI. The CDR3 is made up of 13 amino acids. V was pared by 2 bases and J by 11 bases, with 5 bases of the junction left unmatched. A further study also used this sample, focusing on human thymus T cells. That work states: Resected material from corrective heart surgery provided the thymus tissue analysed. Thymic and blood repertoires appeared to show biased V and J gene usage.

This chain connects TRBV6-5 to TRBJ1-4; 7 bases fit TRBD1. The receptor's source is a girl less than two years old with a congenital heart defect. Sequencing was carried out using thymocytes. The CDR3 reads CASSYRQGQKLFF. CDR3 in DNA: TGTGCCAGCAGTTACCGACAGGGCCAGAAACTGTTTTTT.